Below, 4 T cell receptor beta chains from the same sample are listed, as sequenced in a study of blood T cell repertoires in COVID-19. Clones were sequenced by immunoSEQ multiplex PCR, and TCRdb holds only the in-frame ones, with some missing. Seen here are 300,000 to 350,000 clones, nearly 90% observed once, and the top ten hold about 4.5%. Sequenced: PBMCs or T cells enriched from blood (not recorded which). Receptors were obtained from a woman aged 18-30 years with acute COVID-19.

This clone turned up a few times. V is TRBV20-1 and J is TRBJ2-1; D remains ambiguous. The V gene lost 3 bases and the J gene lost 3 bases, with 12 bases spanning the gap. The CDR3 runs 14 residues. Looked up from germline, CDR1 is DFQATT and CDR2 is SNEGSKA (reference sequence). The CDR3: CSASFQEIYNEQFF. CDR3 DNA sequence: TGCAGTGCTAGTTTCCAGGAAATCTACAATGAGCAGTTCTTC.

CDR3 in amino acids: CASSFSTGERNSPLHF. As DNA, the CDR3 is TGCGCCAGCAGCTTCTCAACAGGGGAAAGGAATTCACCCCTCCACTTT. The chain has TRBV5-1 and TRBJ1-6; 7 bases agree with TRBD1. Trimming removed 2 bases from V and 7 bases from J; junction bases left unmatched: 9. Germline assignment: CDR1 SGHRS and CDR2 YFSETQ. This CDR3 has 16 residues.

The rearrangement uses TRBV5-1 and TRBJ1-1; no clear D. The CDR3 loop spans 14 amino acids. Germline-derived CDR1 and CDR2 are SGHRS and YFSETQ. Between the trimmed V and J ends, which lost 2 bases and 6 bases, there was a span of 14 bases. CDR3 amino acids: CASSFDIRGAEAFF. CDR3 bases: TGCGCCAGCAGCTTTGACATACGCGGGGCTGAAGCTTTCTTT.

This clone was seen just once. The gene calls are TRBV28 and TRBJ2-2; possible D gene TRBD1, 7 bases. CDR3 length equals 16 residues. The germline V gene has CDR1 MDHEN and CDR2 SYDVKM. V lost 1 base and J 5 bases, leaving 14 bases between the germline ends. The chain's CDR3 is CASSLLRDSKTGELFF. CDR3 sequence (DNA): TGTGCCAGCAGTTTATTGCGGGACAGTAAAACCGGGGAGCTGTTTTTT.